This TCR beta chain came from a study of T cell changes during pregnancy in multiple sclerosis. Trimming took 8 bases from V and 8 from J; bases not matched to a gene: 10. This CDR3 region has 14 residues. CDR1 and CDR2 (germline): MNHNS, SASEGT. Clones were sequenced by immunoSEQ multiplex PCR, and TCRdb holds only the in-frame ones, with some missing. In the table there are 55,000 to 70,000 clones, roughly nine tenths of which are singletons. The sequence derives from a female donor with multiple sclerosis, enrolled in a pregnancy study. The chain joins TRBV6-1 to TRBJ1-4; TRBD1 matches at 8 bases. Material: peripheral blood, obtained in the first trimester of pregnancy. In nucleotides, the CDR3 is TGTGCCAGCGGTCAAGGACAGGGAGGCGAAAAACTGTTTTTT. It is translated as CASGQGQGGEKLFF.